The 27 T cell receptor beta chains in this list originate from one sample, sequenced in a study of blood T cell repertoires in COVID-19. Clones were read by immunoSEQ multiplex PCR, and TCRdb kept only the in-frame ones, dropping some. This table holds 220,000 or so clones, around 83% found once. Sequencing was performed on peripheral blood. The receptor source for this set is a woman over 75 with COVID-19, enrolled during active disease.

The chain has TRBV7-3 and TRBJ2-5; TRBD1 might be the D (6 bases). The germline CDR1 and CDR2 sequences are SGHTA and FQGTGA. This CDR3 contains 15 residues. With 5 bases removed from V and 2 bases from J, the gap between germline ends came to 15 bases. CDR3 loop: CASSPGTHLQETQYF. Here the CDR3 DNA reads TGTGCCAGCAGCCCCGGGACACACTTACAAGAGACCCAGTACTTC.

The chain is built from TRBV7-8 and TRBJ2-1, with a possible D match to TRBD2 (5 bases). CDR3 length equals 17 residues. V lost 5 bases, J lost 0 bases, and 17 bases lay in between. Germline-derived CDR1 and CDR2 are SGHVS and FQNEAQ. The CDR3 spells CASSPFPSGSSYNEQFF. CDR3 sequence (DNA): TGTGCCAGCAGCCCCTTCCCCAGCGGTAGCTCCTACAATGAGCAGTTCTTC.

The chain employs TRBV27 and TRBJ2-5; 7 bases align to TRBD1. The germline V gene has CDR1 MNHEY and CDR2 SMNVEV (reference sequence). CDR3 length: 13 residues. The V gene end was trimmed by 6 bases and the J gene end by 2 bases; junction bases not matched to a gene: 3. CDR3 loop: CASRGTAQETQYF. CDR3 DNA: TGTGCCAGCAGGGGGACAGCTCAAGAGACCCAGTACTTC.

The chain combines TRBV18 with TRBJ1-1, with D unclear. Trimming removed 6 bases from V and 1 base from J, with 9 bases in between. Germline-derived CDR1 and CDR2 are KGHSH and LQKENI. This CDR3 is 13 amino acids long. Written as DNA, the CDR3 is TGTGCCAGCTCGGCAAACCCGAACACTGAAGCTTTCTTT. Translating it yields CASSANPNTEAFF.

This clone was counted between two and nine times. This chain joins TRBV10-3 and TRBJ1-6; 11 nucleotides match TRBD1. This CDR3 has 15 residues. V shed 4 bases, J shed 10 bases, and the junction held 6 bases outside the gene matches. Germline-derived CDR1 and CDR2 are ENHRY and SYGVKD. Here the CDR3 DNA reads TGTGCCATCAGTGCAACGGGACAGGGGGTATCACCCCTCCACTTT. Its translation: CAISATGQGVSPLHF.

This clone was detected many times. The chain has TRBV28 and TRBJ2-7; unclear D gene. Trimming left V 7 bases short and J 6 bases short, with 16 bases between. There are 13 residues in the CDR3. Germline loops: CDR1 MDHEN, CDR2 SYDVKM. For the CDR3, the DNA is TGTGCCAGCACCTTCCCCGAGCTTGGCGAGCAGTACTTC. This translates into CASTFPELGEQYF.

The V call is TRBV28, the J call TRBJ2-1; 8 bases align to TRBD1. The V gene end was trimmed by 6 bases and the J gene end by 6 bases; junction bases not matched to a gene: 7. From germline, CDR1 is MDHEN and CDR2 SYDVKM. This CDR3 is 14 amino acids long. The CDR3 DNA reads as TGTGCCAGCAGCATGGACAGGGCGGGCAATGAGCAGTTCTTC. It encodes CASSMDRAGNEQFF.

The V call is TRBV5-1, the J call TRBJ2-4; 8 bases match TRBD2. V gave up 4 bases and J gave up 6 bases; unmatched junction bases: 9. CDR1 SGHRS and CDR2 YFSETQ come from the germline V gene. The CDR3 is 15 residues long. CDR3 residues: CASSPGGTRSNIQYF. CDR3 nucleotide sequence: TGCGCCAGCAGCCCGGGGGGGACCCGGTCAAACATTCAGTACTTC.

The V call is TRBV5-5, the J call TRBJ2-2, with TRBD1 matching 9 bases. Trimming cost V 4 bases and J 0 bases; bases outside gene matches: 10. CDR3 length: 18 amino acids. CDR1 is SGHKS and CDR2 is YYEKEE in the germline V gene (reference sequence). CDR3 sequence reads: CASSKRTGALSNTGELFF. CDR3 in DNA: TGTGCCAGCAGCAAAAGGACAGGGGCCCTTTCGAACACCGGGGAGCTGTTTTTT.

The rearrangement joins TRBV7-9 to TRBJ2-7, with D possibly matching TRBD2 (5 bases). The V gene lost 4 bases and the J gene lost 6 bases, with 16 bases spanning the gap. CDR1 is SEHNR, CDR2 FQNEAQ, per germline (reference sequence). The CDR3 is 14 residues long. The CDR3 region is CASSSHERSGEQYF. The CDR3 coding sequence is TGTGCCAGCAGCTCCCACGAGCGGAGTGGCGAGCAGTACTTC.

This clone appeared a few times. The rearrangement links TRBV3-1 (or the pseudogene TRBV3-2) to TRBJ2-7; weak D call: TRBD2 (5 bases). Trimming took off 1 base at V and 4 bases at J, with 5 bases between the two ends. From germline, CDR1 is LGHDT and CDR2 YNNKEL (reference sequence). The CDR3 spans 12 residues. CDR3 coding DNA: TGTGCCAGCAGCCAAGCGGGGTACGAGCAGTACTTC. It encodes CASSQAGYEQYF.

V is TRBV11-2 and J is TRBJ1-1; D gene unclear. The germline CDR1 and CDR2 sequences are SGHAT and FQNNGV. The CDR3 consists of 13 residues. V lost 1 base, J lost 3 bases, and 6 bases lay in between. In DNA, the CDR3 is TGTGCCAGCAGCTTAGTTCGAGACACTGAAGCTTTCTTT. It is translated as CASSLVRDTEAFF.

The chain uses TRBV7-2 and TRBJ2-7, with TRBD1 matching over 9 bases. The V segment lost 1 base and the J segment 2 bases; nucleotides outside the gene matches: 3. From germline, CDR1 is SGHTA and CDR2 FQGNSA. The CDR3 runs 15 residues. CDR3 bases: TGTGCCAGCAGCTTAGATGGGACAGGGACCTACGAGCAGTACTTC. This codes for CASSLDGTGTYEQYF. Complete variable domain (other parts from reference TRBV7-2 and TRBJ2-7): GAGVSQSPSNKVTEKGKDVELRCDPISGHTALYWYRQSLGQGLEFLIYFQGNSAPDKSGLPSDRFSAERTGGSVSTLTIQRTQQEDSAVYLCASSLDGTGTYEQYFGPGTRLTVT.

The J gene is TRBJ1-5, the V gene TRBV18; tentative D call: TRBD1 (6 bases). The CDR3 is made up of 14 amino acids. Germline V gene sequence: CDR1 KGHSH, CDR2 LQKENI. Trimming took 2 bases from V and 6 from J, leaving 11 bases between them. The CDR3 nucleotides are TGTGCCAGCTCACCATACAGGGAGGGTCAGCCCCAGCATTTT. It encodes CASSPYREGQPQHF.

V and J are TRBV5-1 and TRBJ1-4; possibly TRBD1 for D (6 bases). Trimming removed 4 bases at V and 2 bases at J, with 18 bases between. Per germline, CDR1 SGHRS and CDR2 YFSETQ. The CDR3 is 17 amino acids. The CDR3: CASSTGQWELTNEKLFF. The CDR3 bases are TGCGCCAGCAGCACAGGACAGTGGGAGCTTACTAATGAAAAACTGTTTTTT.

The chain uses TRBV19 and TRBJ2-1; possibly TRBD2 for D (6 bases). The germline V and J ends were trimmed by 6 bases and 8 bases, with 20 bases remaining between them. The CDR3 contains 15 residues. Germline-derived CDR1 and CDR2 are LNHDA and SQIVND (reference sequence). CDR3 sequence: CASRTGYAGSDEQFF. The CDR3 coding sequence is TGTGCCAGTAGGACGGGGTATGCGGGGAGCGATGAGCAGTTCTTC. Supplemented by reference TRBV19 and TRBJ2-1, the full variable domain reads DGGITQSPKYLFRKEGQNVTLSCEQNLNHDAMYWYRQDPGQGLRLIYYSQIVNDFQKGDIAEGYSVSREKKESFPLTVTSAQKNPTAFYLCASRTGYAGSDEQFFGPGTRLTVL.

In this sample, this clone turned up a few times. The chain is built from TRBV2 and TRBJ1-1; D unresolved. The CDR3 is 14 residues long. V lost 6 bases to trimming and J lost 0 bases, with 11 bases between them. Per germline, CDR1 SNHLY and CDR2 FYNNEI. The CDR3 DNA sequence: TGTGCCAGCAGGAGGGATGCGGTGAACACTGAAGCTTTCTTT. Encoded protein: CASRRDAVNTEAFF.

The chain links TRBV20-1 to TRBJ2-4; D is undetermined. Trimming shortened V by 8 bases and J by 9 bases, and 14 bases separated the two germline ends. Germline-derived CDR1 and CDR2 are DFQATT and SNEGSKA (reference sequence). The CDR3 runs to 11 residues. The CDR3 is CSSEEVGIQYF. CDR3 DNA sequence: TGCAGTTCCGAAGAGGTCGGCATTCAGTACTTC.

This sequence joins TRBV23-1 and TRBJ1-6, with TRBD1 as a possible D gene (6 bases). TRBV23-1 is an open reading frame, and its role is uncertain. This CDR3 contains 12 residues. Trimming took off 9 bases at V and 13 bases at J, with 16 bases between the two ends. The CDR3 coding sequence is TGCGCCAGTTTGAGGAGCGGGGGCCCCCTCCACTTT. Encoded protein: CASLRSGGPLHF.

The chain links TRBV24-1 to TRBJ2-2, with TRBD1 identical over 9 bases. Germline V CDR1 and CDR2: KGHDR, SFDVKD. Trimming at V came to 9 bases and at J to 8 bases, leaving 9 bases not matched to a gene. The CDR3 runs 14 residues. CDR3 protein: CATRGTGFLGELFF. The CDR3 nucleotides are TGTGCCACCCGTGGGACAGGGTTTCTTGGGGAGCTGTTTTTT.

This clone was detected only a few times. This chain joins TRBV7-3 and TRBJ2-1; tentatively, D is TRBD2 (5 bases). The germline V and J ends were trimmed by 6 bases and 9 bases, with 18 bases remaining between them. CDR3 size: 14 residues. Germline-derived CDR1 and CDR2 are SGHTA and FQGTGA. The CDR3 protein is CASSSRGGYGEQFF. In nucleotides, the CDR3 is TGTGCCAGCAGTTCTAGAGGAGGTTACGGTGAGCAGTTCTTC. The full variable domain, with the rest looked up from reference TRBV7-3 and TRBJ2-1, is GAGVSQTPSNKVTEKGKYVELRCDPISGHTALYWYRQSLGQGPEFLIYFQGTGAADDSGLPNDRFFAVRPEGSVSTLKIQRTERGDSAVYLCASSSRGGYGEQFFGPGTRLTVL.

The chain links TRBV25-1 to TRBJ1-1; 7 positions agree with TRBD1. CDR3 length equals 16 residues. Germline assignment: CDR1 MGHDK and CDR2 SYGVNS. V was clipped by 1 base and J by 6 bases; unmatched bases: 11. The CDR3 protein is CASSEWGQRRGAEAFF. The CDR3 coding sequence is TGTGCCAGCAGTGAATGGGGACAGCGGAGGGGGGCTGAAGCTTTCTTT.

The table lists this clone with a few counts. The chain employs TRBV4-1 and TRBJ1-5; no clear D gene. Looked up from germline, CDR1 is MGHRA and CDR2 is YSYEKL. The V end lost 0 bases, the J end lost 7 bases, and 13 bases lay between the germline ends. The CDR3 totals 15 residues. The CDR3 region has the DNA TGCGCCAGCAGCCAAGACAGCGGGATGGGGCAGCCCCAGCATTTT. As protein: CASSQDSGMGQPQHF.

The count of this clone is one. This chain links TRBV18 with TRBJ1-4, with 8 bases aligning to TRBD1. Germline CDR1 is KGHSH and CDR2 is LQKENI. The CDR3 length is 14 residues. With 6 bases clipped from V and 8 bases from J, the junction kept 8 bases outside the gene matches. CDR3: CASSAGTGAEKLFF. The DNA of the CDR3 is TGTGCCAGCTCGGCCGGGACAGGAGCCGAAAAACTGTTTTTT.

The V gene is TRBV6-1, the J gene TRBJ2-2; perhaps TRBD2 as D (6 bases). V was cut by 4 bases and J by 7 bases, with 19 bases left in between. The CDR3 length is 16 residues. Per germline, CDR1 MNHNS and CDR2 SASEGT. CDR3 bases: TGTGCCAGCAGTGGGGAGGCCCTGGGGTGGATCGGGGAGCTGTTTTTT. It codes for CASSGEALGWIGELFF.

The genes are TRBV20-1 and TRBJ2-5; D is unresolved. Trimming stripped 3 bases from V and 7 bases from J, with 18 bases between. The CDR3 totals 14 residues. Germline CDR1 DFQATT, CDR2 SNEGSKA (reference sequence). The CDR3 protein is CSASTGSLKGTQYF. CDR3 coding DNA: TGCAGTGCTAGTACGGGTTCCCTTAAAGGGACCCAGTACTTC.

As concerns this clone: A much bigger clone sits one base away, suggesting this may be a read error. Other DNA variants within this sample encode the same CDR3. The chain carries TRBV7-2 and TRBJ1-1, with D hard to call. Germline CDR1 is SGHTA and CDR2 is FQGNSA. CDR3 length: 13 residues. Deletions cut 1 base from V and 1 base from J, with 4 bases between. The CDR3: CASSLVRNTEAFF. For the CDR3, the DNA is TGTGCCAGCAGCTTAGTCAGGAACACTGAAGCTTTCTTT.